Here is one TCR beta chain with its context. What it binds is not known. This record comes from a study of cytomegalovirus exposure and HLA in healthy donors. Notes on the study in general: A later analysis linked a missense DCLRE1C variant to TCR beta V- and J-gene trimming.

The CDR3 loop spans 16 amino acids. Germline CDR1 reads SGHNT; CDR2 reads YYREEE (reference sequence). The V segment lost 7 bases and the J segment 6 bases; nucleotides outside the gene matches: 18. 13 Jbeta primers and 60 Vbeta primers were used for the PCR. In the authors' workflow: The authors later counted 70 million to 85 million unique TCR beta chains, about 11 million of them shared. Profiling relied on immunoSEQ multiplex PCR, and the TCRdb table lists in-frame clones only, not all of them. V and J calls and clone size are copied from that table; D and trimming were computed from the DNA. The sample yields over 150,000 clones, under 80% seen once.

The material sequenced was PBMCs. This receptor was obtained from a woman between 50 and 59 years old in good health and CMV-seropositive. The gene calls are TRBV5-4 and TRBJ2-7; 8 bases align to TRBD2. CDR3 sequence: CASHSVGRGGLGEQYF. In DNA, the CDR3 is TGTGCCAGCCACTCGGTCGGCCGGGGGGGCCTTGGCGAGCAGTACTTC.